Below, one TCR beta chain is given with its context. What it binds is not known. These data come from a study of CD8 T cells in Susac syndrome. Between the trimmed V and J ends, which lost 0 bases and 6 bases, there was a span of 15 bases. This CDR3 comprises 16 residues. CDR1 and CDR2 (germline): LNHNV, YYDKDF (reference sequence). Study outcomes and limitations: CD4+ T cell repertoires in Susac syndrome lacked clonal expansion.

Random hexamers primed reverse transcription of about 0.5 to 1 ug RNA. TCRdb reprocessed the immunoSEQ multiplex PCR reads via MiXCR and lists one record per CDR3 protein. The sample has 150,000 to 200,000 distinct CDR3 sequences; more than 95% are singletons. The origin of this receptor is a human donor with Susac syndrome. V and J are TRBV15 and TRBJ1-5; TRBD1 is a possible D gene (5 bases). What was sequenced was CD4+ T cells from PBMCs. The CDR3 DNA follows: TGTGCCACCAGCAGAGATAACGAGGGGTACGGTCAGCCCCAGCATTTT. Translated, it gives CATSRDNEGYGQPQHF.